These 7 T cell receptor beta chains were all obtained from the same sample, sequenced in a study of blood T cell repertoires in COVID-19 (dated by TCRdb to 2020 to 2021). Library creation used the immunoSEQ multiplex PCR assay. The table comes from immuneACCESS by way of TCRdb, which keeps in-frame sequences with V and J called. Part of the clones is missing from these tables; in studies checked, under half for an unresolved V gene and the rest for unknown reasons. In all, the sample holds over 250,000 clones, and approximately 91% of those were seen once. The ten largest clones add up to roughly 2.1% of the sample. What was sequenced was peripheral blood. These receptors all stem from a man in his fifties with acute or convalescent COVID-19.

The chain is built from TRBV7-9 and TRBJ2-5, with no clear D. Germline V lookup: CDR1 SEHNR, CDR2 FQNEAQ (reference sequence). V lost 3 bases to trimming and J lost 5 bases, with 13 bases between them. The CDR3 is 14 amino acids. CDR3 protein: CASSFSLERETQYF. In nucleotides, the CDR3 is TGTGCCAGCAGCTTTTCCCTAGAGAGGGAGACCCAGTACTTC. The full variable domain, rest sourced from reference TRBV7-9 and TRBJ2-5, is DTGVSQNPRHKITKRGQNVTFRCDPISEHNRLYWYRQTLGQGPEFLTYFQNEAQLEKSRLLSDRFSAERPKGSFSTLEIQRTEQGDSAMYLCASSFSLERETQYFGPGTRLLVL.

The gene calls are TRBV6-5 and TRBJ2-3; D perhaps matches TRBD2 (5 bases). Germline V lookup: CDR1 MNHEY, CDR2 SVGAGI. Trimming took off 5 bases at V and 14 bases at J, with 17 bases between the two ends. There are 12 residues in the CDR3. The CDR3: CASSTRTGRWYF. The CDR3 nucleotides are TGTGCCAGCAGTACCCGGACTGGGAGATGGTATTTT.

The V and J genes are TRBV18 and TRBJ1-2; D call uncertain. Germline lookup yields CDR1 KGHSH and CDR2 LQKENI. The CDR3 sequence is 15 residues long. The V gene lost 3 bases and the J gene lost 1 base, with 12 bases spanning the gap. CDR3 sequence: CASSPGESSNYGYTF. The CDR3 nucleotides read TGTGCCAGCTCACCCGGGGAGTCAAGTAACTATGGCTACACCTTC. Variable domain in full (rest from reference TRBV18 and TRBJ1-2): NAGVMQNPRHLVRRRGQEARLRCSPMKGHSHVYWYRQLPEEGLKFMVYLQKENIIDESGMPKERFSAEFPKEGPSILRIQQVVRGDSAAYFCASSPGESSNYGYTFGSGTRLTVV.

The rearrangement links TRBV12-3 or TRBV12-4 to TRBJ2-7; TRBD1 is a possible D gene (6 bases). The CDR3 spans 13 residues. Trimming took 4 bases from V and 6 from J, leaving 13 bases between them. CDR3 in amino acids: CASSSLTGGEQYF. CDR3 in DNA: TGTGCCAGCAGTTCCCTGACAGGAGGCGAGCAGTACTTC.

The chain joins TRBV6-5 to TRBJ1-5; possibly TRBD1 for D (5 bases). Trimming took 6 bases from V and 6 from J, leaving 18 bases between them. Germline V lookup: CDR1 MNHEY, CDR2 SVGAGI. The CDR3 loop spans 15 amino acids. CDR3 residues: CASSPWGRAGQPQHF. Here the CDR3 DNA reads TGTGCCAGCAGCCCCTGGGGCAGGGCAGGTCAGCCCCAGCATTTT.

The gene calls are TRBV10-3 and TRBJ2-3, with 7 positions matching TRBD1. This CDR3 contains 14 residues. The germline V gene has CDR1 ENHRY and CDR2 SYGVKD. V trimming: 7 bases; J trimming: 2 bases; junction bases outside the gene matches: 6. The CDR3 DNA is TGTGCCATCAAAGACAGGGCCATCACAGATACGCAGTATTTT. It yields the protein CAIKDRAITDTQYF.

V usage is TRBV6-5 and J usage is TRBJ1-2; TRBD1 is a possible D gene (5 bases). V was shortened by 4 bases and J by 8 bases, with 20 bases between the two germline ends. This CDR3 is built from 15 residues. In germline, CDR1 is MNHEY, CDR2 SVGAGI. The DNA of the CDR3 is TGTGCCAGCAGTTTCACCCCGGCCTCGGGGGGAGGCTACACCTTC. Its translation is CASSFTPASGGGYTF.